This TCR beta chain was sequenced during a study of a mutant IDH1 vaccine in newly diagnosed glioma (dated by TCRdb to 2020 to 2022). Context from the whole study: Vaccination began 4-6 weeks after radiotherapy alone, or alongside temozolomide cycles in the chemotherapy-containing groups. Of the approximately 30 treated patients, around 62% were male and about 40% were female, and a mean age of approximately 40 years was recorded. Before enrollment, patients had received standard therapy of radiotherapy alone, temozolomide alone, or radiochemotherapy with temozolomide; most received the combination. Visit V12 was the week-35 safety follow-up and visit V13 was the week-47 end of study. Peripheral blood was collected at six visits: V03 (baseline), V05, V07, V10, V12 and V13. For exploratory analyses, fewer than 30 treated patients had longitudinal TCRB deep sequencing done wherever samples were available.

The intended sense of this specimen's time point label: week 47, end of study. Each vaccine dose, consisting of 300 ug of a 20-mer mutant IDH1 peptide in Montanide, was administered subcutaneously with topical imiquimod. Across visits V03 through V10, patients got a total of eight vaccinations, given in weeks 1, 3, 5, 7, 11, 15, 19 and 23. Donors had newly diagnosed WHO grade 3 or 4 IDH1-mutant astrocytomas with loss of nuclear ATRX. The samples were drawn from NOA16, a multicentre, single-arm, open-label phase I trial in Germany that tested a mutant IDH1 peptide vaccine in humans for the first time. Genomic DNA for TCRB sequencing was isolated from EDTA blood with the DNeasy Blood and Tissue Kit. Broad study findings and their caveats: Pseudoprogression appeared unrelated to alterations in the top peripheral T cell clonotypes detected by TCRB sequencing. PBMC samples for TCRB deep sequencing were selected based on availability. It was noted by the authors that analyses of patient blood samples could not be reproduced owing to sample limitations. Vaccine-induced immune responses across multiple MHC alleles were detected in 90% to 95% of patients.

To prepare the library, the immunoSEQ multiplex PCR assay was applied. Rearranged TCR beta chain sequences were amplified using the hsTCRB Kit according to the manufacturer's protocol. TCRB libraries were sequenced on an Illumina MiSeq. The authors processed their data as follows. Demultiplexing, trimming and gene mapping were performed with the kit vendor's proprietary platform. Sourced from immuneACCESS, this table was stored by TCRdb with only in-frame sequences that have V and J called. A share of the clones is absent; for the studies checked, an unresolved V gene accounts for under half, and the remainder has no known explanation. Clone size and V and J calls were adopted from that table, with D and trimming inferred from the DNA. The sample table records tens of thousands of clones; less than 85% of these occur just once. Of the sample, more than 4% is held by the ten largest clones. On this clone: Its antigen has not been determined. No clone much larger than this one lies a single base away; base qualities are absent.

V is reduced by 6 bases and J by 0 bases, leaving a spacing of 5 bases between them. The germline V gene supplies CDR1 SNHLY and CDR2 FYNNEI. The CDR3 runs 12 amino acids, cysteine and phenylalanine included. This entry keeps only the CDR3 DNA: 36 bases, framed from base 1. Sequencing used PBMCs, obtained from a glioma patient whose treatment included an IDH1 peptide vaccine. This clonotype was obtained from a woman between 40 and 50 years old with glioma. Some clones in this sample may be carry-over from other donors' samples. The rearrangement combines TRBV2 with TRBJ2-5, with an unclear D gene assignment. The bases are TGTGCCAGCAGCGGTTACCAAGAGACCCAGTACTTC. Its protein reads: CASSGYQETQYF.